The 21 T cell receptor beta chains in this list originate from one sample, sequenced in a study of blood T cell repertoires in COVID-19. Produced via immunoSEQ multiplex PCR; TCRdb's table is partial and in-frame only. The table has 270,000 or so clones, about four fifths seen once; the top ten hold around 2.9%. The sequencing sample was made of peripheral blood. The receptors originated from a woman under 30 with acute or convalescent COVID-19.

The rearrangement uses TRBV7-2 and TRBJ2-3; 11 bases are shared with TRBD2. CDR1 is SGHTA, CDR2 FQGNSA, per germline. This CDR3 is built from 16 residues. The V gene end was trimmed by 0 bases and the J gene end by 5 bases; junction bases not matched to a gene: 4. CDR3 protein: CASSLARLAGGDTQYF. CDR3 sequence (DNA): TGTGCCAGCAGCTTAGCAAGGCTAGCGGGAGGAGATACGCAGTATTTT.

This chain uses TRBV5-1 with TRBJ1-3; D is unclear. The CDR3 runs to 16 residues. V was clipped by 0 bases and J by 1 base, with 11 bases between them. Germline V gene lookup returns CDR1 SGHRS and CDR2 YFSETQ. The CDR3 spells CASSLDGSNSGNTIYF. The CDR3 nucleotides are TGCGCCAGCAGCTTGGACGGGTCTAATTCTGGAAACACCATATATTTT.

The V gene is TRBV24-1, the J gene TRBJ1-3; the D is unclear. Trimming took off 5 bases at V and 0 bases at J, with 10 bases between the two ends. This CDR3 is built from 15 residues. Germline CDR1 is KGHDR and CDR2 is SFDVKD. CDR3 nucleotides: TGTGCCACCAGTGCCCCAGTATACTCTGGAAACACCATATATTTT. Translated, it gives CATSAPVYSGNTIYF.

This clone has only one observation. The CDR3 bases are TGTGCCAGCAGGGCGACAGGGGGGGACCCCTACACCTTC. This sequence encodes CASRATGGDPYTF. The chain is built from TRBV2 and TRBJ1-2, with 9 bases fitting TRBD1. CDR3 length: 13 amino acids. The V and J ends lost 6 bases and 10 bases, in that order; junction bases with no gene match: 9. Germline CDR1 reads SNHLY; CDR2 reads FYNNEI.

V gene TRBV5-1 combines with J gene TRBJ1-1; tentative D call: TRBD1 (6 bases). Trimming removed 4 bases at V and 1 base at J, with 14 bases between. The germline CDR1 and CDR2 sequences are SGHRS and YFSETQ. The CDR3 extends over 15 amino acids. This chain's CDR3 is CASSTYRVGNTEAFF. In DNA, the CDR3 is TGCGCCAGCAGCACCTACAGGGTGGGGAACACTGAAGCTTTCTTT.

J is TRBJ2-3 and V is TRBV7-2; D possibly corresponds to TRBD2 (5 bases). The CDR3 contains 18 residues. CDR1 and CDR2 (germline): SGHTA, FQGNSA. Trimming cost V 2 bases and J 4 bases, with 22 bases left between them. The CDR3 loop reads CASSLRAGSGLAADTQYF. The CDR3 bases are TGTGCCAGCAGCTTAAGGGCTGGGAGCGGCCTAGCCGCAGATACGCAGTATTTT.

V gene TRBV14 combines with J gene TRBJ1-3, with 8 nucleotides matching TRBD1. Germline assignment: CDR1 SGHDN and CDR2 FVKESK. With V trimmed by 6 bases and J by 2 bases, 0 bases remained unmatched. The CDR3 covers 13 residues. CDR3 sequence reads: CASRGQAGNTIYF. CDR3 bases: TGTGCCAGCAGGGGACAGGCTGGAAACACCATATATTTT.

CDR3: CASSKGRGSDEKLFF. For the CDR3, the DNA is TGTGCCAGCAGCAAAGGAAGGGGTAGTGATGAAAAACTGTTTTTT. This chain connects TRBV7-6 to TRBJ1-4; D is perhaps TRBD1 (5 bases). V gave up 5 bases and J gave up 6 bases, with 16 bases separating them. CDR3 size: 15 residues. The germline V gene encodes CDR1 SGHVS and CDR2 FNYEAQ.

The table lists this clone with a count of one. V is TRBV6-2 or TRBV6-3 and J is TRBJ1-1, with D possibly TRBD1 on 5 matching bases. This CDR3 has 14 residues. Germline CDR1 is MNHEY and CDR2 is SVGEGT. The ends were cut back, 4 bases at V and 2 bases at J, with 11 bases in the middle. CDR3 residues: CASSFYGGNTEAFF. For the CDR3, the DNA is TGTGCCAGCAGTTTCTACGGGGGTAACACTGAAGCTTTCTTT.

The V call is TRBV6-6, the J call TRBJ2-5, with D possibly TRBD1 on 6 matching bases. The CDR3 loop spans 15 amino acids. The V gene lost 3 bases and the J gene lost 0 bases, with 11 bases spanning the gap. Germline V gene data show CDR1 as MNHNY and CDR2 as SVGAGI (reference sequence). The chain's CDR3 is CASSYGAGDQETQYF. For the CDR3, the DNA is TGTGCCAGCAGTTATGGCGCAGGGGACCAAGAGACCCAGTACTTC.

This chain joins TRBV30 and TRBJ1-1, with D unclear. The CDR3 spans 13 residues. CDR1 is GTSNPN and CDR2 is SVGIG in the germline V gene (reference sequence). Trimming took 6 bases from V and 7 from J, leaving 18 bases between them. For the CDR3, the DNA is TGTGCCTGTCTGAACGGACTACTTATTGAAGCTTTCTTT. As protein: CACLNGLLIEAFF.

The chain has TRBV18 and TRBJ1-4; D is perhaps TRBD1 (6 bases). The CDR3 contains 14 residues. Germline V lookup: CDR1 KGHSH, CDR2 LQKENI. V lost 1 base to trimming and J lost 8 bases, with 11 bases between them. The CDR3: CASSPRTGREKLFF. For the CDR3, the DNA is TGTGCCAGCTCACCACGAACAGGGCGCGAAAAACTGTTTTTT.

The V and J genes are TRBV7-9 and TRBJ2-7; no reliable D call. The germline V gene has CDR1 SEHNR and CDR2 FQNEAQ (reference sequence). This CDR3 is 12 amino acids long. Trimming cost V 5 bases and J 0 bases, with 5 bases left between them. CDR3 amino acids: CASSPYSYEQYF. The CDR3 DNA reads TGTGCCAGCAGCCCCTACTCCTACGAGCAGTACTTC.

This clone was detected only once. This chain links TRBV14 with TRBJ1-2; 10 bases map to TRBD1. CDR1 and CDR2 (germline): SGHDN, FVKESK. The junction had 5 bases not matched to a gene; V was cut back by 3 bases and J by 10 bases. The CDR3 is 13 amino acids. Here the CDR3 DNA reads TGTGCCAGCAGCCACCGGGACAGGGGTCCCTACACCTTC. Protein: CASSHRDRGPYTF.

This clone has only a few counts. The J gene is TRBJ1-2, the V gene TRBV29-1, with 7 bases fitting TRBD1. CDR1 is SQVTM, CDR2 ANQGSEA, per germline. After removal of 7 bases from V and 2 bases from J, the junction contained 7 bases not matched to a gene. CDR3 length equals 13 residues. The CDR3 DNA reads TGCAGCGCTACTATGACAGGGAACTATGGCTACACCTTC. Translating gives CSATMTGNYGYTF. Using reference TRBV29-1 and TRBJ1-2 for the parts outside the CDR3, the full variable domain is SAVISQKPSRDICQRGTSLTIQCQVDSQVTMMFWYRQQPGQSLTLIATANQGSEATYESGFVIDKFPISRPNLTFSTLTVSNMSPEDSSIYLCSATMTGNYGYTFGSGTRLTVV.

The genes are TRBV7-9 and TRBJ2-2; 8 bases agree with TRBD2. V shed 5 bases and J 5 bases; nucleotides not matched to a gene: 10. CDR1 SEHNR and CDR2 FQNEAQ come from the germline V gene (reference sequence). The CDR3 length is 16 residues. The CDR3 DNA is TGTGCCAGCAGCCCCTTAGCGGGGAGAGCTACCGGGGAGCTGTTTTTT. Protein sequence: CASSPLAGRATGELFF.

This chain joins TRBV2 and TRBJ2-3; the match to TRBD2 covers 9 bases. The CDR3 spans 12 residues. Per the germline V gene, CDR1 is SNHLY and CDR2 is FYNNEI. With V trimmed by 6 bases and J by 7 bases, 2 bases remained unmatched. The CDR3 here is CASRTSGNTQYF. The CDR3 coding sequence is TGTGCCAGCAGGACTAGCGGTAATACGCAGTATTTT.

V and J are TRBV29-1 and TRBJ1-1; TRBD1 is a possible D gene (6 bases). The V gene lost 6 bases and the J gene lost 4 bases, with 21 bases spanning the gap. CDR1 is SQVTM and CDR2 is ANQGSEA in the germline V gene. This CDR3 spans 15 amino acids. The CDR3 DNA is TGCAGCGTGACCCAGACCACAGGGCGGGCCACTGAAGCTTTCTTT. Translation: CSVTQTTGRATEAFF.

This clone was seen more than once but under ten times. The CDR3 coding sequence is TGTGCCAGCAGCACCCGGATAGGACCACAGCGGGAGACCCAGTACTTC. It translates to CASSTRIGPQRETQYF. This chain links TRBV7-9 with TRBJ2-5, with D perhaps TRBD2 (5 bases). V was pared by 5 bases and J by 5 bases, with 21 bases between. Germline assignment: CDR1 SEHNR and CDR2 FQNEAQ (reference sequence). The CDR3 has 16 amino acids.

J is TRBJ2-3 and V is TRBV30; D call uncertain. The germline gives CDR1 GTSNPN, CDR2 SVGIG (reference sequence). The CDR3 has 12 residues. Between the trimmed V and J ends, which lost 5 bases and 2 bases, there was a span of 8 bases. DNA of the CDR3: TGTGCCTGGGATGGGCTCACAGATACGCAGTATTTT. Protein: CAWDGLTDTQYF.

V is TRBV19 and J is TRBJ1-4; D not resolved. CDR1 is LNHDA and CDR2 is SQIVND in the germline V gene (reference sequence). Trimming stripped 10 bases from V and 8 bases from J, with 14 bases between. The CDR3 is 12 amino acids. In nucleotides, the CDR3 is TGTGCCACCGGAGGCTTCTACGAAAAACTGTTTTTT. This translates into CATGGFYEKLFF.